This TCR beta chain appears in the sequencing data of a study of shared clonotypes between healthy human individuals. Profiled with immunoSEQ multiplex PCR; TCRdb holds only in-frame clones, not every one. The sample consists of approximately 2,300,000 clones, 85% to 95% of them appearing once. As regards this clone: Other DNA sequences in the sample encode the same CDR3.

Germline V gene sequence: CDR1 MDHEN, CDR2 SYDVKM. The CDR3 loop spans 12 amino acids. The material sequenced was naive CD4+ T cells from PBMCs. This sample's subset: CD45RA+ positively selected. The V gene is TRBV28, the J gene TRBJ1-5; 7 nucleotides align to TRBD1. The TCR sequence derives from a man younger than 35 in good health. Some clones in this sample may be carry-over from other donors' samples. CDR3 DNA sequence: TGTGCAGGAGGACAGGTCAATCAGCCCCAGCATTTT. Amino acids: CAGGQVNQPQHF.